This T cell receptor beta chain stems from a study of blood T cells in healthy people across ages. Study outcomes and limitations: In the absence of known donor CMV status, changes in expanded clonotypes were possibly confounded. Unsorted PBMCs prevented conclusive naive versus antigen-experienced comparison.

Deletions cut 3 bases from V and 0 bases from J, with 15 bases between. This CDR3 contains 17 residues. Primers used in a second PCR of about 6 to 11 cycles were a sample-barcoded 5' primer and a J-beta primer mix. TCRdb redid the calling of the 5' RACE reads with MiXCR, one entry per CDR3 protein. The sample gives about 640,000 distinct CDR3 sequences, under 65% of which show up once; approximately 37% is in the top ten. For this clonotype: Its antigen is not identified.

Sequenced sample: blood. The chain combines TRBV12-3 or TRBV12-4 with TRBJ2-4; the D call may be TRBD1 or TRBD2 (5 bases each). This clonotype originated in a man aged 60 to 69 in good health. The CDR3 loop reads CASSFWGKTIAKNIQYF. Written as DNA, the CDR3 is TGTGCCAGCAGTTTTTGGGGGAAGACAATAGCCAAAAACATTCAGTACTTC.